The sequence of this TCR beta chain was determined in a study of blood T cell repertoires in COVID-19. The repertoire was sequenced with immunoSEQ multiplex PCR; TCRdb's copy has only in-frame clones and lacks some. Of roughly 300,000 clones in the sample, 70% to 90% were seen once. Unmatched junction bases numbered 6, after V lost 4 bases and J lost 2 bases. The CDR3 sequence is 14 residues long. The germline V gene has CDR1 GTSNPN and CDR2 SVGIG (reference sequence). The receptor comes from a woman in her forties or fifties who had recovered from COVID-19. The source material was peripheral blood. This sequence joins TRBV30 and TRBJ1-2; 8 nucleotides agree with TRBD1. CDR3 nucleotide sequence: TGTGCCTGGAAGGGGACAGGAGTAAACTATGGCTACACCTTC. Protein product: CAWKGTGVNYGYTF.